One and the same sample provided the 24 T cell receptor beta chains below, sequenced in a study of spatial heterogeneity in lung cancer. MiXCR, run by TCRdb on the 5' RACE reads, gives a single entry per CDR3 protein. The sample carries roughly 12,000 distinct CDR3 sequences, more than 13% recorded once. Time point given: sample taken at primary tumor resection. Sequencing covered unsorted whole RNA taken from tumor, nontumor lung or frozen PBMC. The sample consisted of PBMCs, taken at surgery. The receptors come from a female donor with early-stage non-small cell lung cancer.

The chain recombines TRBV5-4 with TRBJ2-1; D ambiguous. Germline V gene sequence: CDR1 SGHNT, CDR2 YYREEE (reference sequence). Trimming left V 4 bases short and J 1 base short, with 12 bases between. The CDR3 length is 15 residues. CDR3 amino acids: CASSRGQDSYNEQFF. The DNA of the CDR3 is TGTGCCAGCAGCCGTGGGCAGGATTCCTACAATGAGCAGTTCTTC. Supplemented by reference TRBV5-4 and TRBJ2-1, the full variable domain reads ETGVTQSPTHLIKTRGQQVTLRCSSQSGHNTVSWYQQALGQGPQFIFQYYREEENGRGNFPPRFSGLQFPNYSSELNVNALELDDSALYLCASSRGQDSYNEQFFGPGTRLTVL.

The chain is built from TRBV4-1 and TRBJ1-6; D ambiguous. Trimming removed 1 base from V and 7 bases from J, with 11 bases in between. CDR1 and CDR2 from the germline V gene are MGHRA and YSYEKL. This CDR3 comprises 15 residues. In nucleotides, the CDR3 is TGCGCCAGCAGCCAAGTCGGACCGCTAAATTCACCCCTCCACTTT. Translating gives CASSQVGPLNSPLHF.

This clonotype was recorded at least ten times. V is TRBV28 and J is TRBJ1-2; perhaps TRBD1 as D (6 bases). Germline V gene data show CDR1 as MDHEN and CDR2 as SYDVKM. V was shortened by 5 bases and J by 5 bases, with 18 bases between the two germline ends. This CDR3 comprises 15 residues. CDR3 bases: TGTGCCAGCAGTCACCGGACAGTCAGGACGTATGGCTACACCTTC. Translated: CASSHRTVRTYGYTF.

The table lists this clonotype with a count of one. The chain joins TRBV18 to TRBJ1-1; no firm D call. CDR1 and CDR2 (germline): KGHSH, LQKENI. The CDR3 is made up of 13 amino acids. Trimming shortened V by 2 bases and J by 1 base, and 5 bases separated the two germline ends. CDR3 residues: CASSPGQNTEAFF. The CDR3 nucleotides read TGTGCCAGCTCACCAGGGCAGAACACTGAAGCTTTCTTT.

This clonotype came up many times. This chain uses TRBV7-9 with TRBJ2-5; D might be TRBD2 (7 bases). Trimming removed 4 bases at V and 2 bases at J, with 14 bases between. Germline V gene sequence: CDR1 SEHNR, CDR2 FQNEAQ (reference sequence). This CDR3 spans 15 amino acids. For the CDR3, the DNA is TGTGCCAGCAGCTCCCAGGGAGGGGGGCAAGAGACCCAGTACTTC. Protein sequence: CASSSQGGGQETQYF.

The V call is TRBV4-2, the J call TRBJ2-6; the D is unclear. The CDR3 runs to 13 residues. The germline gives CDR1 LGHNA, CDR2 YNFKEQ. Trimming shortened V by 1 base and J by 2 bases, and 0 bases separated the two germline ends. The CDR3 spells CASSQAGANVLTF. The CDR3 DNA sequence: TGTGCCAGCAGCCAAGCTGGGGCCAACGTCCTGACTTTC.

This clonotype was picked up many times. The chain joins TRBV20-1 to TRBJ1-5, with D unresolved. Germline V gene data show CDR1 as DFQATT and CDR2 as SNEGSKA (reference sequence). V was pared by 0 bases and J by 0 bases, with 0 bases between. This CDR3 comprises 12 residues. CDR3 loop: CSARDSNQPQHF. CDR3 DNA sequence: TGCAGTGCTAGAGATAGCAATCAGCCCCAGCATTTT.

As to this clonotype: This may be a read error: a much more frequent sequence differs by one nucleotide. J is TRBJ2-7 and V is TRBV27, with 7 nucleotides matching TRBD1. V lost 3 bases and J lost 7; bases outside the gene matches: 9. The CDR3 length is 14 residues. CDR1 is MNHEY and CDR2 is SMNVEV in the germline V gene (reference sequence). CDR3 residues: CASSFYSPGGEQYF. The DNA of the CDR3 is TGTGCCAGCAGTTTTTATTCCCCAGGGGGTGAGCAGTACTTC.

This clonotype is deemed medium-sized. The V call is TRBV28, the J call TRBJ1-2, with 10 nucleotides matching TRBD1. Germline lookup yields CDR1 MDHEN and CDR2 SYDVKM. This CDR3 is built from 18 residues. Losses at the gene ends were 5 bases for V and 3 bases for J; bases not matched to a gene: 15. The CDR3 sequence: CASSTVRDRGKVDYGYTF. CDR3 in DNA: TGTGCCAGCAGTACTGTCCGGGACAGGGGAAAGGTGGACTATGGCTACACCTTC.

This clonotype is deemed medium-sized. J is TRBJ2-1 and V is TRBV5-1, with 10 bases fitting TRBD1. The CDR3 extends over 15 amino acids. Germline CDR1 reads SGHRS; CDR2 reads YFSETQ. Trimming at V came to 0 bases and at J to 7 bases, leaving 4 bases not matched to a gene. CDR3 protein: CASSLGQGAQNEQFF. CDR3 in DNA: TGCGCCAGCAGCTTGGGACAGGGGGCGCAGAATGAGCAGTTCTTC.

This clonotype occurred a few times. The J gene is TRBJ1-1, the V gene TRBV7-9; the D is unclear. Germline loops: CDR1 SEHNR, CDR2 FQNEAQ (reference sequence). The CDR3 consists of 13 residues. The V end lost 5 bases, the J end lost 0 bases, and 7 bases lay between the germline ends. The chain's CDR3 is CASSLVMNTEAFF. Here the CDR3 DNA reads TGTGCCAGCAGCCTCGTAATGAACACTGAAGCTTTCTTT.

This clonotype has ten or more counts. This rearrangement joins TRBV10-3 to TRBJ2-7; 14 bases fit TRBD2. V dropped 2 bases and J dropped 3; count of bases not matched to a gene: 3. This CDR3 contains 16 residues. Germline CDR1 is ENHRY and CDR2 is SYGVKD. The chain's CDR3 is CAISEAGTSGSYEQYF. As DNA, the CDR3 is TGTGCCATCAGTGAGGCTGGGACTAGCGGGAGCTACGAGCAGTACTTC.

In its sample, this clonotype was seen many times. This rearrangement joins TRBV6-6 to TRBJ1-1; D is undetermined. The CDR3 extends over 11 amino acids. Germline V lookup: CDR1 MNHNY, CDR2 SVGAGI (reference sequence). V gave up 6 bases and J gave up 0 bases, with 2 bases separating them. CDR3 region: CASRLNTEAFF. The DNA of the CDR3 is TGTGCCAGCAGATTGAACACTGAAGCTTTCTTT.

The V and J genes are TRBV6-5 and TRBJ1-1; 9 positions match TRBD1. Unmatched junction bases numbered 9, after V lost 6 bases and J lost 1 base. The germline gives CDR1 MNHEY, CDR2 SVGAGI. CDR3 size: 16 residues. CDR3 loop: CASSPGQGFWNTEAFF. DNA of the CDR3: TGTGCCAGCAGCCCAGGACAGGGGTTTTGGAACACTGAAGCTTTCTTT.

This clonotype is labeled large. This sequence joins TRBV27 and TRBJ2-4; 11 bases map to TRBD2. The germline V gene has CDR1 MNHEY and CDR2 SMNVEV (reference sequence). The CDR3 is made up of 15 amino acids. Unmatched junction bases numbered 8, after V lost 5 bases and J lost 8 bases. CDR3 sequence reads: CASSPLKLAGDIQYF. The DNA for the CDR3 is TGTGCCAGCAGTCCCCTAAAACTAGCGGGAGACATTCAGTACTTC.

By proportion, this clonotype is medium-sized. The chain carries TRBV28 and TRBJ2-7; maybe TRBD1 (6 bases). The germline CDR1 and CDR2 sequences are MDHEN and SYDVKM. There are 15 residues in the CDR3. V was trimmed by 7 bases and J by 0 bases, leaving 16 bases between them. The CDR3 here is CASTLGQPSSYEQYF. CDR3 sequence (DNA): TGTGCCAGCACCCTGGGACAACCAAGCTCCTACGAGCAGTACTTC.

This clonotype appeared many times. This chain's CDR3 is CASSHDRADTQYF. The CDR3, as DNA: TGTGCCAGCAGCCACGACAGGGCAGATACGCAGTATTTT. The chain has TRBV3-1 and TRBJ2-3; TRBD1 matches 7 bases. Germline CDR1 and CDR2: LGHDT and YNNKEL (reference sequence). V trimming: 3 bases; J trimming: 4 bases; junction bases outside the gene matches: 1. This CDR3 comprises 13 residues.

Within the sample, this clonotype is medium-sized (0.01 to 0.1%). The genes are TRBV28 and TRBJ2-7; 7 nucleotides agree with TRBD2. V was pared by 5 bases and J by 4 bases, with 8 bases of the junction left unmatched. This CDR3 comprises 14 residues. Germline CDR1 MDHEN, CDR2 SYDVKM. CDR3 sequence (DNA): TGTGCCAGCAGTGAGGGGAGGGCCCCATACGAGCAGTACTTC. Translated: CASSEGRAPYEQYF.

This clonotype rates as medium-sized. The chain uses TRBV7-8 and TRBJ1-5; D call uncertain. The CDR3 has 14 amino acids. Germline V lookup: CDR1 SGHVS, CDR2 FQNEAQ. Trimming took off 5 bases at V and 0 bases at J, with 8 bases between the two ends. The CDR3: CASSPRGSNQPQHF. The CDR3 nucleotides read TGTGCCAGCAGCCCCCGGGGTAGCAATCAGCCCCAGCATTTT.

The chain has TRBV20-1 and TRBJ2-7; 8 nucleotides agree with TRBD2. J lost 2 bases, V lost 6 bases, and 12 bases had no gene match. Per the germline V gene, CDR1 is DFQATT and CDR2 is SNEGSKA (reference sequence). The CDR3 spans 15 residues. CDR3 nucleotides: TGCAGTGCCCGACCAGCCGGGACTAGGGCCTACGAGCAGTACTTC. Translating gives CSARPAGTRAYEQYF.

The chain employs TRBV7-6 and TRBJ2-1; 12 nucleotides match TRBD2. With 4 bases clipped from V and 9 bases from J, the junction kept 7 bases outside the gene matches. Per the germline V gene, CDR1 is SGHVS and CDR2 is FNYEAQ. The CDR3 spans 15 residues. CDR3 coding DNA: TGTGCCAGCAGCTGGGGTCCGGGACTAGCGGGTGAGCAGTTCTTC. As protein: CASSWGPGLAGEQFF.

In its sample, this clonotype was seen many times. The CDR3 here is CASSLAASSGGSYEQYF. The CDR3 nucleotides are TGTGCCAGCAGCTTAGCCGCTTCGTCAGGGGGAAGCTACGAGCAGTACTTC. J is TRBJ2-7 and V is TRBV7-2; 7 bases match TRBD1. The V and J ends lost 0 bases and 3 bases, in that order; junction bases with no gene match: 11. The CDR3 extends over 17 amino acids. In germline, CDR1 is SGHTA, CDR2 FQGNSA.

This clonotype showed up just a few times. The chain uses TRBV2 and TRBJ2-5; D possibly corresponds to TRBD2 (6 bases). The CDR3 extends over 15 amino acids. Looked up from germline, CDR1 is SNHLY and CDR2 is FYNNEI. Trimming cost V 6 bases and J 2 bases, with 16 bases left between them. CDR3 sequence (DNA): TGTGCCAGCAGGAGCCAGGGACTGATTCAAGAGACCCAGTACTTC. Translation: CASRSQGLIQETQYF. Full variable domain (remainder filled in from reference TRBV2 and TRBJ2-5): EPEVTQTPSHQVTQMGQEVILRCVPISNHLYFYWYRQILGQKVEFLVSFYNNEISEKSEIFDDQFSVERPDGSNFTLKIRSTKLEDSAMYFCASRSQGLIQETQYFGPGTRLLVL.

This clonotype has at least ten counts. The chain has TRBV3-1 and TRBJ2-1, with 8 bases matching TRBD1. Per germline, CDR1 LGHDT and CDR2 YNNKEL (reference sequence). Trimming cost V 4 bases and J 5 bases; bases outside gene matches: 4. The CDR3 length is 14 residues. CDR3 amino acids: CASSRQGTHNEQFF. The CDR3 DNA is TGTGCCAGCAGCCGACAGGGGACTCACAATGAGCAGTTCTTC.